This T cell receptor (beta chain) stems from a study of blood T cell repertoires in COVID-19. Study overall: The United States, Italy and Spain supplied acute and convalescent COVID-19 samples.

Libraries were prepared by immunoSEQ multiplex PCR; TCRdb keeps only in-frame clonotypes and omits some of them. The table includes hundreds of thousands of clones, 83% detected once. CDR1 is MNHNY and CDR2 is SVGAGI in the germline V gene (reference sequence). The CDR3 spans 18 residues. V lost 5 bases, J lost 2 bases, and 12 bases stayed unmatched. Sequenced input: PBMCs or T cells enriched from blood (not recorded which). V gene TRBV6-6 combines with J gene TRBJ2-3; 11 nucleotides align to TRBD2. The receptor comes from a woman in her fifties or sixties who had been exposed to COVID-19. CDR3 in DNA: TGTGCCAGCAGTCGCCCCGGTCTAGCGGGGGGAAACACAGATACGCAGTATTTT. This translates into CASSRPGLAGGNTDTQYF.